A selection of T cell receptor beta chains follows, all from one sample in a study of shared clonotypes between healthy human individuals. Using immunoSEQ multiplex PCR, the repertoire was profiled, and TCRdb retains in-frame clones only, with some absent. The sample has a few million clones, approximately 96% seen once. The sequenced sample consisted of naive CD4+ T cells sorted from blood. The receptors shown here come from a man aged 18 to 29 in good health. CDR3s include the opening cysteine and the closing phenylalanine or tryptophan. A D gene is named only where the DNA matches it firmly.

V	D	J	length	DNA	CDR3
TRBV25-1	TRBD1	TRBJ2-3	13	TGTGCCACCCAGACAGGGCTTACCGATACGCAGTATTTT	CATQTGLTDTQYF
TRBV19	.	TRBJ1-1	11	TGTGCCAGTAGCTTGACAGGTAACGCTTACTTT	CASSLTGNAYF
TRBV18	.	TRBJ1-4	15	TGTGCCAGCTCACGCGCGACACAGTCTAATGAAAAACTGTTTTTT	CASSRATQSNEKLFF
TRBV4-3	.	TRBJ1-6	16	TGCGCCAGCAGCCAAGACACGGGCGGCGGAAGGTCACCCCTCCACTTT	CASSQDTGGGRSPLHF
TRBV5-1	.	TRBJ1-1	14	TGCGCCAGCAGCTTGGTTCAGACAAACACTGAAGCTTTCTTT	CASSLVQTNTEAFF
TRBV5-4	TRBD2	TRBJ2-5	16	TGTGCCAGCAGCTTGGTTGCTAGCGGGAGTGCGGAGACCCAGTACTTC	CASSLVASGSAETQYF
TRBV18	.	TRBJ1-2	14	TGTGCCAGCTCACAAGGACGGACGAACTATGGCTACACCTTC	CASSQGRTNYGYTF
TRBV28	.	TRBJ2-1	15	TGTGCCAGCAGCCCGCCGGGTTGGACCTACAATGAGCAGTTCTTC	CASSPPGWTYNEQFF
TRBV10-3	TRBD1	TRBJ2-6	16	TGTGCCATCAGTGGACAGGGGAGCTCTGGGGCCAACGTCCTGACTTTC	CAISGQGSSGANVLTF
TRBV5-1	TRBD1	TRBJ1-6	15	TGCGCCAGCAGCTTGGTAGGACAGGGGAATTCACCCCTCCACTTT	CASSLVGQGNSPLHF
TRBV6-1	.	TRBJ1-1	15	TGTGCCAGCAGTGAAGAGGTGGGGATGAACACTGAAGCTTTCTTT	CASSEEVGMNTEAFF
TRBV5-6	TRBD2	TRBJ2-7	18	TGTGCCAGCAGCTTGGGTTTAAGACTAGCGGGGGGCTCCTACGAGCAGTACTTC	CASSLGLRLAGGSYEQYF
TRBV5-6	TRBD2	TRBJ2-3	18	TGTGCCAGCAGCTTGAGTGGACTAGCGGGGATAAGCGCAGATACGCAGTATTTT	CASSLSGLAGISADTQYF
TRBV5-6	.	TRBJ1-1	13	TGTGCCAGCAGCTATACTAGGAACACTGAAGCTTTCTTT	CASSYTRNTEAFF
TRBV2	TRBD2	TRBJ2-3	15	TGTGCCAGCAGTACTAGCGGAAAAAGCACAGATACGCAGTATTTT	CASSTSGKSTDTQYF
TRBV5-1	TRBD2	TRBJ2-3	15	TGCGCCAGCAGCCTGCCTAGCGGGTCAGTAGATACGCAGTATTTT	CASSLPSGSVDTQYF
TRBV30	.	TRBJ1-1	12	TGTGCCTGGACAACGGGATACCGTGAAGCTTTCTTT	CAWTTGYREAFF